This TCR beta chain is from a study of OX40 agonist ivuxolimab in advanced cancers. Produced via immunoSEQ multiplex PCR; TCRdb's table is partial and in-frame only. The sample holds 150,000 to 190,000 clones, roughly 94% seen once. Deletions cut 0 bases from V and 4 bases from J, with 10 bases between. Looked up from germline, CDR1 is LNHDA and CDR2 is SQIVND (reference sequence). The CDR3 is 15 amino acids. Sequencing used CD4+ or CD8+ T cells sorted from blood, obtained in a trial of the OX40 agonist ivuxolimab. This chain links TRBV19 with TRBJ1-5, with TRBD1 as a possible D gene (5 bases). This TCR was recovered from an adult with an advanced solid tumor such as melanoma, head and neck, liver or kidney cancer. CDR3 nucleotides: TGTGCCAGTAGTATAGAGGGATCAGGGAATCAGCCCCAGCATTTT. This translates into CASSIEGSGNQPQHF.